This passage covers 9 T cell receptor beta chains from one sample sequenced in a study of T cells in Graves' hyperthyroidism and ophthalmopathy. There were TCR beta CDR3 regions amplified from RNA transcripts. First-round RT-PCR with HTBI primers amplified the TCR CDR3 region. TCRdb reanalysed the multiplex PCR reads using MiXCR and keeps one entry per CDR3 protein. This sample yields about 400,000 distinct CDR3 sequences, of which approximately 14% are seen a single time; roughly 14% belongs to the top ten. The sequenced sample was blood. These receptors were obtained from a woman aged 18-29 years with Graves' hyperthyroidism.

The table lists this clonotype with a few counts. The chain couples TRBV7-2 to TRBJ2-6; D ambiguous. Trimming pared 0 bases from V and 0 bases from J, leaving 12 bases between. Germline-derived CDR1 and CDR2 are SGHTA and FQGNSA. This CDR3 spans 18 amino acids. The CDR3 DNA reads TGTGCCAGCAGCTTAGCGCTTCGTTTTTTCTCTGGGGCCAACGTCCTGACTTTC. Protein sequence: CASSLALRFFSGANVLTF.

The sample holds a few counts of this clonotype. The chain recombines TRBV5-1 with TRBJ1-2; maybe TRBD1 (5 bases). CDR1 SGHRS and CDR2 YFSETQ come from the germline V gene. V was trimmed by 0 bases and J by 3 bases, leaving 9 bases between them. The length of the CDR3 is 14 residues. The CDR3 nucleotides read TGCGCCAGCAGCTTGGGCAGGGAGGACTATGGCTACACCTTC. Encoded protein: CASSLGREDYGYTF. The variable domain in full, with the rest retrieved from reference TRBV5-1 and TRBJ1-2, is KAGVTQTPRYLIKTRGQQVTLSCSPISGHRSVSWYQQTPGQGLQFLFEYFSETQRNKGNFPGRFSGRQFSNSRSEMNVSTLELGDSALYLCASSLGREDYGYTFGSGTRLTVV.

The chain is built from TRBV12-3 or TRBV12-4 and TRBJ1-5, with TRBD1 matching over 8 bases. V lost 2 bases and J lost 6; bases outside the gene matches: 6. The CDR3 runs 15 residues. This chain's CDR3 is CASSLQLRGRQPQHF. The CDR3 nucleotides read TGTGCCAGCAGTTTACAGCTCAGGGGGCGTCAGCCCCAGCATTTT.

As to this clonotype: The junction departs from germline at one end; a sequencing error may be responsible. The J gene is TRBJ2-6, the V gene TRBV7-9; 7 bases match TRBD1. Germline CDR1 SEHNR, CDR2 FQNEAQ (reference sequence). There are 17 residues in the CDR3. CDR3 sequence reads: CASSLRDSTSGANVLTF. CDR3 nucleotide sequence: TGCGCCAGCAGCCTTCGGGACAGTACCTCTGGGGCCAACGTCCTGACTTTC.

This clonotype occurred a few times. A much more abundant neighbour one base away suggests this may be a read error. The genes are TRBV27 and TRBJ2-5; the D call may be TRBD1 or TRBD2 (5 bases each). The CDR3 has 13 residues. Germline-derived CDR1 and CDR2 are MNHEY and SMNVEV (reference sequence). V lost 5 bases and J lost 9, with 16 bases in between. CDR3 amino acids: CASSDSYVGAQYF. In nucleotides, the CDR3 is TGTGCCAGCAGTGATTCCTACGTGGGGGCCCAGTACTTC.

The table lists this clonotype with a count of one. The genes are TRBV4-3 and TRBJ1-1; D is unresolved. The V and J ends lost 1 base and 7 bases respectively, with 13 bases between them. Germline V gene data show CDR1 as LGHNA and CDR2 as YSLEER. This CDR3 contains 14 residues. CDR3 sequence (DNA): TGCGCCAGCAGCCAAGCTGAGGGAGGCATTGAAGCTTTCTTT. Its translation: CASSQAEGGIEAFF.

In this sample, this clonotype turned up many times. The chain is built from TRBV20-1 and TRBJ1-1; D is uncertain. V was trimmed by 4 bases and J by 5 bases, leaving 8 bases between them. Germline V gene sequence: CDR1 DFQATT, CDR2 SNEGSKA (reference sequence). This CDR3 is 11 amino acids long. The CDR3 nucleotides are TGCAGTGCTATAGACGGGACTGAAGCTTTCTTT. Protein sequence: CSAIDGTEAFF.

This clonotype came up a few times. The chain uses TRBV5-1 and TRBJ1-2; D uncertain. The CDR3 has 14 residues. The V end was cut by 4 bases, the J end by 5 bases, with 15 bases between. The V gene's germline CDR1 is SGHRS and CDR2 YFSETQ. Written as DNA, the CDR3 is TGCGCCAGCAGCCGTGACTTCAGTAAATATGGCTACACCTTC. Amino acid sequence: CASSRDFSKYGYTF. The entire variable domain, with the rest obtained from reference TRBV5-1 and TRBJ1-2, is as follows: KAGVTQTPRYLIKTRGQQVTLSCSPISGHRSVSWYQQTPGQGLQFLFEYFSETQRNKGNFPGRFSGRQFSNSRSEMNVSTLELGDSALYLCASSRDFSKYGYTFGSGTRLTVV.

The J gene is TRBJ2-3, the V gene TRBV15; 14 bases are shared with TRBD2. The length of the CDR3 is 16 residues. The trim removed 1 base at V and 3 bases at J, leaving 0 bases unmatched. Germline CDR1 reads LNHNV; CDR2 reads YYDKDF (reference sequence). The CDR3 nucleotides read TGTGCCACCAGCAGAGGGACTAGCGGGAGGACAGATACGCAGTATTTT. Translation gives CATSRGTSGRTDTQYF.